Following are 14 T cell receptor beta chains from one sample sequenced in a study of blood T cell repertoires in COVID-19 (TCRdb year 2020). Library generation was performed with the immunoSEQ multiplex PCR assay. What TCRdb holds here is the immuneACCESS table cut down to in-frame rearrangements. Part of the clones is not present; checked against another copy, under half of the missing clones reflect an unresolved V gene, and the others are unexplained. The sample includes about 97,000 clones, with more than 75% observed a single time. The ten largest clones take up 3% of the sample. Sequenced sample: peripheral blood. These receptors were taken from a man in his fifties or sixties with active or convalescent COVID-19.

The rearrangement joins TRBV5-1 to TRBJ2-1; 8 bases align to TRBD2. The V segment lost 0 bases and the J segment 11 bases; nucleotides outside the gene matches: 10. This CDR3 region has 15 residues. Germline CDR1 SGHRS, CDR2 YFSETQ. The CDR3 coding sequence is TGCGCCAGCAGCTTGGCCGGGCGGGGACTAGATAAGCAGTTCTTC. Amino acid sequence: CASSLAGRGLDKQFF.

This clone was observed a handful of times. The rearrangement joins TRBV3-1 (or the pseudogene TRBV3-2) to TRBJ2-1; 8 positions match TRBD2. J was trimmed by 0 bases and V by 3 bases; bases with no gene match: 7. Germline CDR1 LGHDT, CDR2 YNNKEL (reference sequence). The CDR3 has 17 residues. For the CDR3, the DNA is TGTGCCAGCAGCCACGGATACGGGGGGGCCTCCTACAATGAGCAGTTCTTC. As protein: CASSHGYGGASYNEQFF.

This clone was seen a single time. The CDR3, as DNA: TGTGCCAGCAGCTATGGGACAGGGGGCAATGAGCAGTTCTTC. It codes for CASSYGTGGNEQFF. The chain has TRBV11-1 and TRBJ2-1; 11 nucleotides align to TRBD1. CDR3 length equals 14 residues. The germline CDR1 and CDR2 sequences are SGHAT and FQDESV (reference sequence). V trimming: 4 bases; J trimming: 6 bases; junction bases outside the gene matches: 2.

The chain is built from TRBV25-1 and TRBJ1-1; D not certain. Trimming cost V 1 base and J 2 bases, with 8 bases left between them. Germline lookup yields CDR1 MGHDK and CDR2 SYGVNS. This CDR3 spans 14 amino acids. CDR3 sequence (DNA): TGTGCCAGCAGTGAATCATTCAGAAACACTGAAGCTTTCTTT. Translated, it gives CASSESFRNTEAFF.

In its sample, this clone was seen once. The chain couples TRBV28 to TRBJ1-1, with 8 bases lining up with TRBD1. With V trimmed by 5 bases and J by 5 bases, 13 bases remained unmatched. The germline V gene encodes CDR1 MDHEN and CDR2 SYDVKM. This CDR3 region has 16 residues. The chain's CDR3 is CASSPGTGSFQTEAFF. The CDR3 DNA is TGTGCCAGCAGTCCCGGGACAGGCAGTTTTCAGACTGAAGCTTTCTTT.

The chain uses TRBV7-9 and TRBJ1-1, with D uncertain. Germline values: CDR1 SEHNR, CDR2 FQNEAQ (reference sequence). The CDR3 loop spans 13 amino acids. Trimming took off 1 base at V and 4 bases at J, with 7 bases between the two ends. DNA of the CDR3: TGTGCCAGCAGCTTAGTTTACGGCACTGAAGCTTTCTTT. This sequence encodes CASSLVYGTEAFF.

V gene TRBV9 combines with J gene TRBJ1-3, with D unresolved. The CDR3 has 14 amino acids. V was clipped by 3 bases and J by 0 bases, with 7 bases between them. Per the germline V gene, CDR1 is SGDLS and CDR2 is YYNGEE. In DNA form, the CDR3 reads TGTGCCAGCAGCGACGGGTCCTCTGGAAACACCATATATTTT. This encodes CASSDGSSGNTIYF.

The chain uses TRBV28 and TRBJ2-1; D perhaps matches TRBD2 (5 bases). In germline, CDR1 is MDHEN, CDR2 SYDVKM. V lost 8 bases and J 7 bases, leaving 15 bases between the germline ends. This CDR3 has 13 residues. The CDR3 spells CASGLAVGNEQFF. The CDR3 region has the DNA TGTGCCAGCGGCCTAGCTGTGGGGAATGAGCAGTTCTTC.

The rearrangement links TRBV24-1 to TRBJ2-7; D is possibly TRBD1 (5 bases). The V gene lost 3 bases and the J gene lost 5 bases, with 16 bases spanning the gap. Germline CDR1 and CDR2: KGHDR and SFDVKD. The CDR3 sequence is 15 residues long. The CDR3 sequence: CATSDGADPLNEQYF. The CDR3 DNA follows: TGTGCCACCAGTGATGGGGCAGACCCTTTGAACGAGCAGTACTTC.

This CDR3 reads CASSQNRGGYTF. The CDR3 DNA reads as TGTGCCAGCAGCCAAAACAGGGGCGGCTACACCTTC. This chain connects TRBV14 to TRBJ1-2; 7 bases match TRBD1. The CDR3 is 12 amino acids. V gave up 2 bases and J gave up 8 bases; unmatched junction bases: 2. The germline V gene has CDR1 SGHDN and CDR2 FVKESK.

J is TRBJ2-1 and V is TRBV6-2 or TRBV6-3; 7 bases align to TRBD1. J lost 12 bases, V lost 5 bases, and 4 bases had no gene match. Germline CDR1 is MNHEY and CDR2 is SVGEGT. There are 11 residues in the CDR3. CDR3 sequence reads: CASSDAGGQFF. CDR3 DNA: TGTGCCAGCAGTGACGCAGGGGGGCAGTTCTTC.

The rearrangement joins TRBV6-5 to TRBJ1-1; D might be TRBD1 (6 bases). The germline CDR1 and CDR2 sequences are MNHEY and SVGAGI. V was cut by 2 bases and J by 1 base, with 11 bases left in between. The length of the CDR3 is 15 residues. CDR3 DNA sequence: TGTGCCAGCAGTTACACAGACAGGTGGAACACTGAAGCTTTCTTT. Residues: CASSYTDRWNTEAFF.

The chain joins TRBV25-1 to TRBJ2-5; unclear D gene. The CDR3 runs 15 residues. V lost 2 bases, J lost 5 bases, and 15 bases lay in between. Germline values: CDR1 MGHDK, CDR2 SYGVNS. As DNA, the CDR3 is TGTGCCAGCAGTGAAGAATATCCTCTGCGGGAGACCCAGTACTTC. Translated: CASSEEYPLRETQYF.

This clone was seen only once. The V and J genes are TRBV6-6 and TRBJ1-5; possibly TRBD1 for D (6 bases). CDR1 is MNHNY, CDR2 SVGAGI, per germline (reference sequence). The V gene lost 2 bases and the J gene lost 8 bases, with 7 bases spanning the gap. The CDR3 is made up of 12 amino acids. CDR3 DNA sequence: TGTGCCAGCAGTTACAACAGGGAGCCCCAGCATTTT. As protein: CASSYNREPQHF.